This TCR beta chain emerged from a study of T cells in Graves' hyperthyroidism and ophthalmopathy. The CDR3 loop spans 14 amino acids. Germline V gene sequence: CDR1 MDHEN, CDR2 SYDVKM. V was pared by 4 bases and J by 5 bases, with 3 bases of the junction left unmatched. Amplification of TCR beta CDR3 regions used RNA as the template. First-round RT-PCR with HTBI primers amplified the TCR CDR3 region. In TCRdb, the multiplex PCR reads were re-called with MiXCR into one record per CDR3 protein. The sample has about 570,000 distinct CDR3 sequences; under 60% are singletons. Ten or more counts support this clonotype.

The specimen was peripheral blood or thyroid tissue (not recorded which). This rearrangement joins TRBV28 to TRBJ1-4, with 8 bases identical to TRBD1. The receptor's source is an adult woman with Graves' disease, either hyperthyroidism or ophthalmopathy (not recorded which). The CDR3 DNA reads as TGTGCCAGCAGTTCAGGGGGCTCCAATGAAAAACTGTTTTTT. It translates to CASSSGGSNEKLFF.